This TCR beta chain is drawn from a study of T-cell memory formation after mild COVID-19 (dated by TCRdb to the early 2020s). For the wider study: TCR sequence clusters from the two donors were found to be largely donor specific. In a couple of donors, T-cell clones that expanded and contracted after mild COVID-19 were tracked by sequencing TCRalpha and TCRbeta repertoires over time. The cohort comprised two young, previously healthy adult volunteers, one female and one male. General study outcomes and caveats: The detection of some responding clones in pre-infection memory suggests that pre-existing cross-reactive memory T cells joined the SARS-CoV-2 response. Contracting CD4+ clones were found mainly in CM and EM memory subsets, while CD8+ clones were enriched in EMRA. The second-wave clones that peaked on day 37 were not confirmed to be SARS-CoV-2 specific. Clones contracting from day 15 to 85 had balanced CD4/CD8 phenotypes, while a second wave expanding from day 15 to 37 was biased towards CD4+. Only a couple of mild cases were covered by the study, and larger cohorts that include severe cases with pre-infection samples were considered necessary.

Taken from the germline V gene (reference sequence), the CDR1 and CDR2 loops are SEHNR and FQNEAQ. Unmatched junction bases come to 10, with V trimmed by 5 bases and J by 9 bases. Reading from cysteine to phenylalanine, the CDR3 counts 14 amino acids. Solely the CDR3 DNA is kept, with 42 bases framed from the first base. The data were produced on an Illumina NovaSeq 6000. Using 5'RACE with constant-segment primers, TCRalpha and TCRbeta cDNA libraries were constructed, with sample barcodes and unique molecular identifiers added in the process. RNA was extracted from every sample with Trizol reagent. Amplification of the libraries took two PCR steps, and the second step added a second sample barcode plus Illumina TruSeq adapters. Sequencing of libraries was performed on an Illumina NovaSeq with 2 x 150 bp paired-end reads. As for the authors' bioinformatics: Demultiplexing of reads and collapsing into UMI-guided consensus sequences were performed with migec v1.2.7. Using mixcr v2.1.11, the UMI consensuses were aligned to TRA and TRB V and J templates and assembled into clonotypes. A clonotype was counted as expanded or contracted only if both edgeR and NoisET called the change significant, with noise models trained on biological replicates. For edgeR calls, the thresholds were a false discovery rate-adjusted p below 0.01 and a log2 fold-change of 1. As an exploratory analysis of dynamics, PCA with hierarchical clustering was applied to max-normalized trajectories of the 1000 most abundant clonotypes. Each responding clone was given a CD4 or CD8 phenotype based on the CD4+ and CD8+ repertoires, which had been sequenced separately. TCRdb reprocessed the public reads (quality trimming at Q25 with fastp, clone calling with MiXCR) and kept in-frame beta chains. Identical CDR3 protein sequences are pooled into one entry, listed with their most common genes and DNA. Clone size and V and J calls follow TCRdb, not the original study. This sample holds roughly 130,000 distinct CDR3 sequences; roughly 6% were observed only once. The ten largest clonotypes hold around 2% of the sample.

This clonotype was picked up many times. The clone's antigen remains unknown. It has no much larger one-base neighbor in the sample; base qualities were not kept. PBMCs were isolated by Ficoll-Paque density gradient centrifugation. The chain is made from TRBV7-9 and TRBJ1-2; TRBD1 fits 9 bases in the junction. Input material: PBMCs or a T cell subset sorted from them (not recorded which). This TCR was recovered from an adult woman who had mild COVID-19 (a few samples of this study predate the infection). The sample titles of this study are shuffled in the database, so cell type and time point are left out; the donor was told from shared clones. The encoded CDR3 is CASSPRDRERSYTF. The DNA reads TGTGCCAGCAGCCCCAGGGACAGGGAAAGGAGCTACACCTTC.